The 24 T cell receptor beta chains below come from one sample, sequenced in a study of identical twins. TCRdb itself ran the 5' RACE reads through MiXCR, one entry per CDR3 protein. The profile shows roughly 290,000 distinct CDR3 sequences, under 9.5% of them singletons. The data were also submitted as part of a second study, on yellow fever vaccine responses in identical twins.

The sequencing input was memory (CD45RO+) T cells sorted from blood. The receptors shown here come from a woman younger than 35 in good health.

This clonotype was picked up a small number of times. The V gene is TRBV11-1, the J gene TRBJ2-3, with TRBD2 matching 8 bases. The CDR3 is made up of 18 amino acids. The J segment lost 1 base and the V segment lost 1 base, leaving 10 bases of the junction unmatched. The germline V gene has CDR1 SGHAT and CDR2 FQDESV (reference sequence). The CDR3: CASSLVFGRAKGTDTQYF. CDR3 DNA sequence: TGTGCCAGCAGCTTAGTGTTCGGGAGGGCCAAGGGCACAGATACGCAGTATTTT.

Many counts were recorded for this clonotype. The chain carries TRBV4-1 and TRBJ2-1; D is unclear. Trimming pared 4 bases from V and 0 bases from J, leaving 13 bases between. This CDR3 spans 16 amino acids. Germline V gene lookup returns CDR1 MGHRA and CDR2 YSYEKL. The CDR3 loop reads CASSRAEVSSYNEQFF. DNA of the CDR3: TGCGCCAGCAGCCGGGCAGAAGTTAGCTCCTACAATGAGCAGTTCTTC.

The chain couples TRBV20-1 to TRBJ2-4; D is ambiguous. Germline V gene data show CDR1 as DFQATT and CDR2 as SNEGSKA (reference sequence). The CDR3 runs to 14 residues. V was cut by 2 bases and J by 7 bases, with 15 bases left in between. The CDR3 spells CSARPEGRTNIQYF. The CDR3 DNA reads TGCAGTGCTAGACCAGAAGGGCGGACGAACATTCAGTACTTC.

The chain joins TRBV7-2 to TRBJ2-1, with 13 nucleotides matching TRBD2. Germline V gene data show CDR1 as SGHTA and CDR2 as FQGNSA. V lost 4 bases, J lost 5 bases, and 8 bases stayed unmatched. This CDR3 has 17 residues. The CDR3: CASSYVSGTSGDNEQFF. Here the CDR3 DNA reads TGTGCCAGCAGCTATGTTTCCGGGACTAGCGGGGACAATGAGCAGTTCTTC. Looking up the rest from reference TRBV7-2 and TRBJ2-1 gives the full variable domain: GAGVSQSPSNKVTEKGKDVELRCDPISGHTALYWYRQSLGQGLEFLIYFQGNSAPDKSGLPSDRFSAERTGGSVSTLTIQRTQQEDSAVYLCASSYVSGTSGDNEQFFGPGTRLTVL.

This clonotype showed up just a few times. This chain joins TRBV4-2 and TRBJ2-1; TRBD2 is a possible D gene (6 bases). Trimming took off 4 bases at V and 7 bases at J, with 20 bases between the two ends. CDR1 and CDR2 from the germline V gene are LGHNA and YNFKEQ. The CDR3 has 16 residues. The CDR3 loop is CASSRAEGLRVNEQFF. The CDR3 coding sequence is TGTGCCAGCAGCCGAGCGGAGGGCCTGCGGGTTAATGAGCAGTTCTTC.

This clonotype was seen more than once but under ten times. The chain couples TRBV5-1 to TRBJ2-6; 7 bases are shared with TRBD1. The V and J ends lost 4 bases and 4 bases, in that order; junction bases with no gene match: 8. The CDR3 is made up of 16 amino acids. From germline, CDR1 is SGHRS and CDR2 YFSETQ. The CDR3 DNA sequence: TGCGCCAGCAGCCTGGGACAGACTCTAGGGGCCAACGTCCTGACTTTC. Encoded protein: CASSLGQTLGANVLTF.

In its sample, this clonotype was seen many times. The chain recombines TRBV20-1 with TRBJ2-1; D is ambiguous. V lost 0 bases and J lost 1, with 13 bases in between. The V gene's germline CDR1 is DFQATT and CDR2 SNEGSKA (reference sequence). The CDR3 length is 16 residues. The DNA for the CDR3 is TGCAGTGCTAGAGATCTGCGGAGCTTTTCCTACAATGAGCAGTTCTTC. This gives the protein CSARDLRSFSYNEQFF.

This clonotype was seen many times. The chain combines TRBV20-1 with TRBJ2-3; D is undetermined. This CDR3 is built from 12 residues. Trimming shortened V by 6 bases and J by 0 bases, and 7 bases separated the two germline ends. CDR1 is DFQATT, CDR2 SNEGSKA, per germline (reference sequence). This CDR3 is CSATLSTDTQYF. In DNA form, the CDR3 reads TGCAGTGCAACCCTGAGCACAGATACGCAGTATTTT.

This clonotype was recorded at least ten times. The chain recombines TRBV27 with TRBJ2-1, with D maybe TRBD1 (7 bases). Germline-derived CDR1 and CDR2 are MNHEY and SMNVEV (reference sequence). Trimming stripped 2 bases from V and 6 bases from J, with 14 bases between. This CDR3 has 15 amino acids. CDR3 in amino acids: CASSLRGAGGNEQFF. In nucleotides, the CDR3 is TGTGCCAGCAGTTTAAGGGGGGCAGGGGGCAATGAGCAGTTCTTC.

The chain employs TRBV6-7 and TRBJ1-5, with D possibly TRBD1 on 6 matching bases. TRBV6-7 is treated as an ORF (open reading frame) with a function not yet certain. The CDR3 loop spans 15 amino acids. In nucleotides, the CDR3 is TGTTTAGGGTTGGTCGGGGCAGGGGGCAATCAGCCCCAGCATTTT. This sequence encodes CLGLVGAGGNQPQHF.

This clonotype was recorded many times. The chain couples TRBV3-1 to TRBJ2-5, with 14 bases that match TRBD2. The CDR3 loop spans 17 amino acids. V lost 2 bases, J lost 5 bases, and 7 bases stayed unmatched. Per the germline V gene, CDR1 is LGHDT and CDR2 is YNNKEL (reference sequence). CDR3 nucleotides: TGTGCCAGCAGCCAACCGAAGGGACTAGCGGGAGCTGAGACCCAGTACTTC. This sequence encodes CASSQPKGLAGAETQYF.

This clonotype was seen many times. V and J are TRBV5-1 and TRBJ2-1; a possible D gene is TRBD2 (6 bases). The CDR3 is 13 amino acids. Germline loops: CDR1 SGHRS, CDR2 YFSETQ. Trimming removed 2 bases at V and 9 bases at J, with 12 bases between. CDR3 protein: CASSLPGRGEQFF. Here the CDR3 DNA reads TGCGCCAGCAGCTTACCGGGGCGGGGTGAGCAGTTCTTC.

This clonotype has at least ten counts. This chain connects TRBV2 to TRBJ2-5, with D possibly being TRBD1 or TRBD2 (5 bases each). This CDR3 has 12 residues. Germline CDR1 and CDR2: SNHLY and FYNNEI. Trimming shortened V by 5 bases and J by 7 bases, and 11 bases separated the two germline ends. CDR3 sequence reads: CASSRDERTQYF. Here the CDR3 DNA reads TGTGCCAGCAGTCGGGACGAGAGGACCCAGTACTTC.

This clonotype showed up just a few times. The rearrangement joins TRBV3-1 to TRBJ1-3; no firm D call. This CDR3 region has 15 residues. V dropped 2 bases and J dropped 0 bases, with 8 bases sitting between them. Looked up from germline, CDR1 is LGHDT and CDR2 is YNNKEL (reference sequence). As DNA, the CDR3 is TGTGCCAGCAGCCAACCCCGGAGCTCTGGAAACACCATATATTTT. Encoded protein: CASSQPRSSGNTIYF.

The CDR3 is CASSQVSRTGRGYTF. The CDR3 bases are TGTGCCAGCAGCCAAGTATCTAGGACAGGGCGGGGCTACACCTTC. V is TRBV3-1 and J is TRBJ1-2; 8 positions match TRBD1. The CDR3 contains 15 residues. V gave up 1 base and J gave up 8 bases; unmatched junction bases: 9. CDR1 is LGHDT and CDR2 is YNNKEL in the germline V gene (reference sequence).

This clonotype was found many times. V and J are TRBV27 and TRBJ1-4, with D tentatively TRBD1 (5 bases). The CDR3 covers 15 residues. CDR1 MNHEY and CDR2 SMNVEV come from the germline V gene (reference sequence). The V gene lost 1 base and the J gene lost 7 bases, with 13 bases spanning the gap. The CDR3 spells CASSLFRQGGEKLFF. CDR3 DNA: TGTGCCAGCAGTTTATTCCGGCAGGGTGGTGAAAAACTGTTTTTT.

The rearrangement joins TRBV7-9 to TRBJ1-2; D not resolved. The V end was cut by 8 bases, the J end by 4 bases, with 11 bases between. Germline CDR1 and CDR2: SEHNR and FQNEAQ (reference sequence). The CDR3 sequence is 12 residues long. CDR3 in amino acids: CASGAIVYGYTF. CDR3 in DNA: TGTGCCAGCGGCGCAATCGTCTATGGCTACACCTTC.

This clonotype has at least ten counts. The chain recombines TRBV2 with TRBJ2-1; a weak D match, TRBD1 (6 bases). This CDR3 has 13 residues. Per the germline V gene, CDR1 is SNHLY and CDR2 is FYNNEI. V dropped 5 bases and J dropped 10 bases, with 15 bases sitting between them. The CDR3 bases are TGTGCCAGCAGTTATACAGGGACGGGGGAGCAGTTCTTC. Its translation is CASSYTGTGEQFF.

The CDR3: CSARDRLATSTDTQYF. CDR3 DNA sequence: TGCAGTGCTAGAGACCGCCTAGCGACCAGCACAGATACGCAGTATTTT. The gene calls are TRBV20-1 and TRBJ2-3; the D gene is possibly TRBD2 (6 bases). The germline gives CDR1 DFQATT, CDR2 SNEGSKA (reference sequence). This CDR3 contains 16 residues. Deletions cut 0 bases from V and 0 bases from J, with 13 bases between.

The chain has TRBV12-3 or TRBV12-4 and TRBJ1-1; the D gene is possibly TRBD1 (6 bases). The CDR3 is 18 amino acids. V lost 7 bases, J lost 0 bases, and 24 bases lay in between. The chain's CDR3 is CASKDNRVTGIMNTEAFF. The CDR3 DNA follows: TGTGCCAGCAAGGACAATCGAGTCACAGGGATAATGAACACTGAAGCTTTCTTT.

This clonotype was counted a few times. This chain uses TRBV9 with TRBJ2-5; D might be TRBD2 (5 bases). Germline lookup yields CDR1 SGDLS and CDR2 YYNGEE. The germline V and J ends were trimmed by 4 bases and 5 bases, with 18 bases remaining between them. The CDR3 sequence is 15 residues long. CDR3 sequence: CASSQVGSRGETQYF. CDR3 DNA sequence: TGTGCCAGCAGCCAGGTGGGCTCCCGAGGGGAGACCCAGTACTTC. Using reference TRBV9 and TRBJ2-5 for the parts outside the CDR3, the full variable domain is DSGVTQTPKHLITATGQRVTLRCSPRSGDLSVYWYQQSLDQGLQFLIQYYNGEERAKGNILERFSAQQFPDLHSELNLSSLELGDSALYFCASSQVGSRGETQYFGPGTRLLVL.

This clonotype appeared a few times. CDR3 protein: CSARGNSGGAHNEQFF. The CDR3 DNA sequence: TGCAGTGCTAGGGGGAATAGCGGGGGGGCCCACAATGAGCAGTTCTTC. The chain recombines TRBV20-1 with TRBJ2-1; 11 positions agree with TRBD2. The V segment lost 3 bases and the J segment 5 bases; nucleotides outside the gene matches: 9. Looked up from germline, CDR1 is DFQATT and CDR2 is SNEGSKA (reference sequence). This CDR3 region has 16 residues.

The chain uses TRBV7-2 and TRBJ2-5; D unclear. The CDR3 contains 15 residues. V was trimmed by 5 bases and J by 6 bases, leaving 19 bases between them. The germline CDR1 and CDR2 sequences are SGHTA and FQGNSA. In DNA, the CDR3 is TGTGCCAGCAGCCCCTCGGCAGGAGTCCAGCAGACCCAGTACTTC. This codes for CASSPSAGVQQTQYF.

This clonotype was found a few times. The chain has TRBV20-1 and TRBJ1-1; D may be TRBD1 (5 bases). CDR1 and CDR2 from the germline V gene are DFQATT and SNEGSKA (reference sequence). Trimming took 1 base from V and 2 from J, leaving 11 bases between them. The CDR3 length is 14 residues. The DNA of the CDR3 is TGCAGTGCTAGAGGCGGGGGTGTAAACACTGAAGCTTTCTTT. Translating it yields CSARGGGVNTEAFF.